This TCR beta chain was sequenced during a study of cytomegalovirus exposure and HLA in healthy donors. General study results and limits: The study found most TCR sequences rare, yet found some public TCRs in many donors.

This clone was seen only once. What it binds is unknown. The protocol was immunoSEQ multiplex PCR, while the TCRdb copy is restricted to in-frame clones and leaves out a portion. This table holds 150,000 to 200,000 clones, approximately 89% found once. This CDR3 region has 16 residues. The junction had 12 bases not matched to a gene; V was cut back by 5 bases and J by 4 bases. CDR1 LNHDA and CDR2 SQIVND come from the germline V gene (reference sequence). The receptor was isolated from a woman aged 18-29 years in good health and CMV-seropositive. Sequencing used PBMCs. This chain connects TRBV19 to TRBJ1-2, with 8 nucleotides matching TRBD1. CDR3 loop: CASSVPGQDLVYGYTF. The CDR3 coding sequence is TGTGCCAGTAGTGTACCGGGACAGGACCTTGTCTATGGCTACACCTTC. The whole variable domain, remainder taken from reference TRBV19 and TRBJ1-2, is DGGITQSPKYLFRKEGQNVTLSCEQNLNHDAMYWYRQDPGQGLRLIYYSQIVNDFQKGDIAEGYSVSREKKESFPLTVTSAQKNPTAFYLCASSVPGQDLVYGYTFGSGTRLTVV.